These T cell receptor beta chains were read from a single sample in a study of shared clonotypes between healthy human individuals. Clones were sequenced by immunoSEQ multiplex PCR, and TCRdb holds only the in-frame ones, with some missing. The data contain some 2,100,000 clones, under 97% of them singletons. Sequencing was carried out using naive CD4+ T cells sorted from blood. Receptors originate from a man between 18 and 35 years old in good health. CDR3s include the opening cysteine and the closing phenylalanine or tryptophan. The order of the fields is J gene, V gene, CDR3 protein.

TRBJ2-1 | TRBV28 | CASSSLREQFF
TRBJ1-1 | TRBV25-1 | CASSEYLRQGRGSAEAFF
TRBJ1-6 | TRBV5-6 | CASSLANSPLHF
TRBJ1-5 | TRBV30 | CAWSRGRDAYSNQPQHF
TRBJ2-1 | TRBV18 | CASSLREGYNEQFF
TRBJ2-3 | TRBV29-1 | CSVEDQAATQYF
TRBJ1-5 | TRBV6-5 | CASSSRGEQPQHF
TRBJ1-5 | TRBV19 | CASRNPTGLLNQPQHF
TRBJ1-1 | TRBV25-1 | CASSVSGSFTEAFF
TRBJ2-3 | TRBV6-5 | CASALRGGKTDTQYF
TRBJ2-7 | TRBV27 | CASSSTRAHRAYEQYF
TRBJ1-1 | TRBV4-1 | CASSRGTGANTEAFF
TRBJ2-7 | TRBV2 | CASIPGVEQYF
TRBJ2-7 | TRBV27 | CASSYGGQGTYEQYF
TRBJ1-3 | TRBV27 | CASSQGTKGGGNTIYF
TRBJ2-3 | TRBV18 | CASSPSPTTDTQYF
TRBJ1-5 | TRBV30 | CAWSDGLEQPQHF
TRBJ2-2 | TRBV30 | CACPRDNRPGELFF
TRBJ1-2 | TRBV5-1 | CASTPGTGAYGYTF
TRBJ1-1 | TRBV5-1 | CASHTGGVPGTEAFF
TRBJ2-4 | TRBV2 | CASSSFGVQYF
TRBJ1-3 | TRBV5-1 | CASRLDGSSGNTIYF
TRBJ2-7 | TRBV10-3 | CAIKGLAGESAQYF
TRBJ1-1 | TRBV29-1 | CSVAVGGGNTEAFF
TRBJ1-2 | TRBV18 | CASSPRQGQGYTF
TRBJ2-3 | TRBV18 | CASSPERGSTDTQYF
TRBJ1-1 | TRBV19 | CASSQRPGDEAFF
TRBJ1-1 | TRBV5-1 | CASSLLRQGNTEAFF
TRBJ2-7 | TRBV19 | CASSIAAIVGPTYEQYF
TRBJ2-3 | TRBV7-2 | CASSLVGLAGGSSTDTQYF
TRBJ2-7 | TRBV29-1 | CSVKGLAGGLVTYEQYF
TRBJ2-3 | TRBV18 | CASSPRRGAADTQYF